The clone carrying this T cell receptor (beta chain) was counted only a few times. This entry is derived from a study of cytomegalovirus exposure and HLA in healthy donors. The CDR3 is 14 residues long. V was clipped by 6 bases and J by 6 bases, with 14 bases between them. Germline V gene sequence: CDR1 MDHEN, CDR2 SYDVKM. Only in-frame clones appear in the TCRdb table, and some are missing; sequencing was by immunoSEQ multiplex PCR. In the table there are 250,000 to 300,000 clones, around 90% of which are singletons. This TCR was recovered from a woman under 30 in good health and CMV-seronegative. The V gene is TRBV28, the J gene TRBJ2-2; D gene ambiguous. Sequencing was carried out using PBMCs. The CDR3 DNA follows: TGTGCCAGCAGGCAATCCGAGGAAGCCGGGGAGCTGTTTTTT. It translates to CASRQSEEAGELFF. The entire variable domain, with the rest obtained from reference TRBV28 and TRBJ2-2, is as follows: DVKVTQSSRYLVKRTGEKVFLECVQDMDHENMFWYRQDPGLGLRLIYFSYDVKMKEKGDIPEGYSVSREKKERFSLILESASTNQTSMYLCASRQSEEAGELFFGEGSRLTVL.